This T cell receptor beta chain comes out of a study of blood T cells in healthy people across ages. Study conclusions and caveats: Both higher diversity and more naive CD4+ cells marked long-lived donors when set against aged donors.

Isolation recovered at least 7 million PBMCs from every sample. CDR1 SGHAT and CDR2 FQNNGV come from the germline V gene. The CDR3 totals 15 residues. V lost 3 bases and J lost 4, with 15 bases in between. This clonotype occurred once. Its cognate antigen is unknown. Combining a sample-barcoded 5' primer with a J-beta primer mix, a second PCR ran for roughly 6 to 11 cycles. The authors tagged each cDNA molecule using a template-switch adaptor with 12 random nucleotides. TCRdb redid the calling of the 5' RACE reads with MiXCR, one entry per CDR3 protein. This sample has fewer than 700,000 distinct CDR3 sequences, with around 38% found just once.

Sample: blood. The origin of this receptor is a man of 80 years or more in good health. The genes are TRBV11-2 and TRBJ2-5; TRBD2 might be the D (6 bases). The CDR3 loop is CASSFTNGGGETQYF. The CDR3 DNA sequence: TGTGCCAGCAGCTTCACCAACGGGGGAGGAGAGACCCAGTACTTC.